A single sample is the source of the 14 T cell receptor beta chains below, sequenced in a study of T-cell memory formation after mild COVID-19. TCRdb reanalysed the 5' RACE reads using MiXCR and keeps one entry per CDR3 protein. The sample includes around 55,000 distinct CDR3 sequences, 9.5% of them seen just once. The sequenced sample consisted of PBMCs or a T cell subset sorted from them (not recorded which). The source is a man aged 18 to 35 who had mild COVID-19 (a few samples of this study predate the infection). Cell type and time point are not known.

The rearrangement joins TRBV20-1 to TRBJ2-3, with D possibly TRBD1 on 6 matching bases. Trimming left V 6 bases short and J 1 base short, with 11 bases between. The V gene's germline CDR1 is DFQATT and CDR2 SNEGSKA (reference sequence). The CDR3 spans 13 residues. CDR3 residues: CSAGDTGTDTQYF. Written as DNA, the CDR3 is TGCAGTGCAGGGGACACGGGCACAGATACGCAGTATTTT.

This clonotype was seen only a few times. V is TRBV12-5 and J is TRBJ2-3; 8 nucleotides align to TRBD1. The CDR3 runs to 15 residues. V gave up 5 bases and J gave up 3 bases; unmatched junction bases: 7. Germline V CDR1 and CDR2: LGHNT, FRNRAP. The CDR3 region is CASGPPGTGTDTQYF. The CDR3 nucleotides read TGTGCTAGTGGTCCTCCCGGGACAGGTACAGATACGCAGTATTTT.

This clonotype was observed at least ten times. The V call is TRBV18, the J call TRBJ2-3, with unresolved D. CDR1 and CDR2 (germline): KGHSH, LQKENI. The CDR3 covers 13 residues. The germline V and J ends were trimmed by 3 bases and 0 bases, with 4 bases remaining between them. The CDR3 is CASSPDSTDTQYF. The CDR3 DNA follows: TGTGCCAGCTCACCGGACAGCACAGATACGCAGTATTTT.

CDR3 in amino acids: CASSLGQGWTGYTF. The CDR3 DNA reads TGTGCCAGCAGCCTGGGACAGGGGTGGACTGGCTACACCTTC. The V call is TRBV7-9, the J call TRBJ1-2; TRBD1 aligns across 10 bases. Looked up from germline, CDR1 is SEHNR and CDR2 is FQNEAQ (reference sequence). Unmatched junction bases numbered 7, after V lost 5 bases and J lost 7 bases. The CDR3 runs to 14 residues.

The chain combines TRBV29-1 with TRBJ1-4; 10 bases agree with TRBD1. This CDR3 is built from 13 residues. CDR1 and CDR2 (germline): SQVTM, ANQGSEA. V shed 6 bases and J 11 bases; nucleotides not matched to a gene: 9. CDR3 nucleotides: TGCAGCGTCTGGGGACAGGGGCGAGAGAAACTGTTTTTT. Translating gives CSVWGQGREKLFF.

This clonotype showed up just a few times. The chain carries TRBV7-2 and TRBJ1-2, with D unclear. Looked up from germline, CDR1 is SGHTA and CDR2 is FQGNSA. CDR3 size: 14 residues. V dropped 1 base and J dropped 0 bases, with 6 bases sitting between them. Here the CDR3 DNA reads TGTGCCAGCAGCTTAGATTTCGCTAACTATGGCTACACCTTC. Amino acids: CASSLDFANYGYTF.

The table lists this clonotype with many counts. The rearrangement joins TRBV12-3 or TRBV12-4 to TRBJ1-5, with 11 bases aligning to TRBD1. The CDR3 has 16 residues. With V trimmed by 2 bases and J by 6 bases, 6 bases remained unmatched. The DNA of the CDR3 is TGTGCCAGCAGTTTACCGGACAGGGGGCTTGGTCAGCCCCAGCATTTT. Translating it yields CASSLPDRGLGQPQHF.

A few counts support this clonotype. The chain joins TRBV9 to TRBJ1-2; weak D call: TRBD1 (6 bases). The length of the CDR3 is 12 residues. The germline V gene has CDR1 SGDLS and CDR2 YYNGEE. The ends were cut back, 0 bases at V and 6 bases at J, with 6 bases in the middle. CDR3 protein: CASSVDRDGYTF. The CDR3 region has the DNA TGTGCCAGCAGCGTAGACAGGGATGGCTACACCTTC. The whole variable domain, filled in from reference TRBV9 and TRBJ1-2, reads DSGVTQTPKHLITATGQRVTLRCSPRSGDLSVYWYQQSLDQGLQFLIQYYNGEERAKGNILERFSAQQFPDLHSELNLSSLELGDSALYFCASSVDRDGYTFGSGTRLTVV.

There are a few counts of this clonotype. The V and J genes are TRBV10-3 and TRBJ2-3; either TRBD1 or TRBD2 may supply D (5 bases each). Germline-derived CDR1 and CDR2 are ENHRY and SYGVKD. The V and J ends lost 3 bases and 3 bases respectively, with 13 bases between them. There are 15 residues in the CDR3. CDR3 sequence reads: CAISDSQGGTDTQYF. The CDR3, as DNA: TGTGCCATCAGTGACTCCCAGGGCGGGACAGATACGCAGTATTTT.

The V gene is TRBV24-1, the J gene TRBJ2-5; D is perhaps TRBD1 (5 bases). Looked up from germline, CDR1 is KGHDR and CDR2 is SFDVKD. This CDR3 region has 13 residues. The V end was cut by 4 bases, the J end by 5 bases, with 10 bases between. The CDR3 protein is CATSDPRVETQYF. CDR3 DNA sequence: TGTGCCACCAGTGACCCCAGGGTCGAGACCCAGTACTTC.

This clonotype was detected a few times. The V call is TRBV4-2, the J call TRBJ2-7; 9 positions match TRBD1. V shed 0 bases and J 5 bases; nucleotides not matched to a gene: 11. This CDR3 has 17 amino acids. CDR1 LGHNA and CDR2 YNFKEQ come from the germline V gene. The CDR3 nucleotides read TGTGCCAGCAGCCAAGATCCCCCGGGACAGGGACCGGACGAGCAGTACTTC. It is translated as CASSQDPPGQGPDEQYF.

The chain combines TRBV6-5 with TRBJ2-2; 7 bases map to TRBD1. The CDR3 has 16 residues. With 6 bases clipped from V and 2 bases from J, the junction kept 9 bases outside the gene matches. From germline, CDR1 is MNHEY and CDR2 SVGAGI. The CDR3 is CASRPPGQANTGELFF. Here the CDR3 DNA reads TGTGCCAGCAGACCTCCCGGACAGGCCAACACCGGGGAGCTGTTTTTT.

The sample holds a few counts of this clonotype. The chain couples TRBV5-4 to TRBJ1-2; no clear D gene. V was cut by 4 bases and J by 7 bases, with 17 bases left in between. CDR3 length: 14 amino acids. Germline loops: CDR1 SGHNT, CDR2 YYREEE (reference sequence). Written as DNA, the CDR3 is TGTGCCAGCAGCCCGCCACACAACTCCGCTGGCTACACCTTC. It translates to CASSPPHNSAGYTF.

This clonotype was seen repeatedly, ten times or more. This chain's CDR3 is CASSQRDDTQYF. The CDR3 DNA is TGCGCCAGCAGCCAAAGGGATGATACGCAGTATTTT. The chain combines TRBV4-1 with TRBJ2-3; D remains unclear. Trimming left V 2 bases short and J 6 bases short, with 6 bases between. This CDR3 has 12 residues. Germline lookup yields CDR1 MGHRA and CDR2 YSYEKL.